These 12 T cell receptor beta chains originate from one sample sequenced in a study of blood T cell repertoires in COVID-19. Clones were sequenced by immunoSEQ multiplex PCR, and TCRdb holds only the in-frame ones, with some missing. The sample yields 350,000 to 550,000 clones, 70% to 90% seen once. Sequenced material: PBMCs or T cells enriched from blood (not recorded which). These receptors came from a woman aged 18-35 years with acute COVID-19.

V gene TRBV11-2 combines with J gene TRBJ2-7; TRBD2 matches 7 bases. The CDR3 totals 14 residues. V dropped 6 bases and J dropped 5; count of bases not matched to a gene: 10. Germline CDR1 SGHAT, CDR2 FQNNGV. CDR3 DNA: TGTGCCAGCAGATTGGGACTACAAACCCACGAGCAGTACTTC. The encoded protein is CASRLGLQTHEQYF.

The V call is TRBV28, the J call TRBJ2-1; maybe TRBD2 (6 bases). The CDR3 is made up of 15 amino acids. Germline V CDR1 and CDR2: MDHEN, SYDVKM. V dropped 2 bases and J dropped 5 bases, with 13 bases sitting between them. The CDR3 sequence: CASSLGGGSNNEQFF. The CDR3 DNA sequence: TGTGCCAGCAGTTTAGGGGGAGGAAGCAACAATGAGCAGTTCTTC.

The chain joins TRBV7-9 to TRBJ2-7, with no clear D. V was clipped by 5 bases and J by 0 bases, with 17 bases between them. The CDR3 has 16 residues. CDR1 and CDR2 (germline): SEHNR, FQNEAQ (reference sequence). The CDR3 sequence: CASSPLLPVDSYEQYF. CDR3 nucleotide sequence: TGTGCCAGCAGCCCTCTCCTTCCGGTCGACTCCTACGAGCAGTACTTC.

This chain links TRBV29-1 with TRBJ2-5; 10 bases map to TRBD1. This CDR3 is built from 14 residues. Per germline, CDR1 SQVTM and CDR2 ANQGSEA. J gave up 5 bases and V 7 bases, and 10 bases lay outside the gene matches. In DNA, the CDR3 is TGCAGCGACATGCGACAGGGGGCCGGGGAGACCCAGTACTTC. This encodes CSDMRQGAGETQYF.

This sequence joins TRBV11-2 and TRBJ2-7, with 9 bases lining up with TRBD2. The CDR3 has 16 residues. With V trimmed by 1 base and J by 4 bases, 8 bases remained unmatched. Germline V gene data show CDR1 as SGHAT and CDR2 as FQNNGV. In DNA, the CDR3 is TGTGCCAGCAGCTTAGGAGGTAGCGGGGGACTATACGAGCAGTACTTC. Its protein is CASSLGGSGGLYEQYF.

The rearrangement joins TRBV3-1 (or the pseudogene TRBV3-2) to TRBJ2-7; 8 bases fit TRBD2. CDR3 size: 15 residues. Germline CDR1 and CDR2: LGHDT and YNNKEL (reference sequence). The V gene end was trimmed by 5 bases and the J gene end by 1 base; junction bases not matched to a gene: 7. CDR3 sequence reads: CASSFNSGTSYEQYF. As DNA, the CDR3 is TGTGCCAGCAGCTTCAATAGCGGGACATCCTACGAGCAGTACTTC.

The chain couples TRBV3-1 (or the pseudogene TRBV3-2) to TRBJ1-2; possible D gene TRBD1, 6 bases. The CDR3 consists of 14 residues. Germline assignment: CDR1 LGHDT and CDR2 YNNKEL (reference sequence). The V gene lost 1 base and the J gene lost 0 bases, with 6 bases spanning the gap. The CDR3 DNA reads TGTGCCAGCAGCCAAGGGACAGCTAACTATGGCTACACCTTC. It codes for CASSQGTANYGYTF.

Comments on this clone: Other DNA sequences in the same sample also yield this CDR3. J is TRBJ1-1 and V is TRBV12-3 or TRBV12-4; the D is unclear. The length of the CDR3 is 13 residues. V was clipped by 1 base and J by 1 base, with 4 bases between them. CDR3 in DNA: TGTGCCAGCAGTTTAGGACAGAACACTGAAGCTTTCTTT. Translated: CASSLGQNTEAFF.

CDR3 in amino acids: CASSLEPAGNYEQYF. In DNA, the CDR3 is TGCGCCAGCAGCTTGGAGCCAGCGGGAAACTACGAGCAGTACTTC. The chain has TRBV5-1 and TRBJ2-7, with 7 bases aligning to TRBD2. CDR1 is SGHRS, CDR2 YFSETQ, per germline. This CDR3 has 15 amino acids. The V gene end was trimmed by 0 bases and the J gene end by 3 bases; junction bases not matched to a gene: 6.

This clone was observed a handful of times. The chain carries TRBV28 and TRBJ1-1; D not resolved. Germline V gives CDR1 MDHEN, CDR2 SYDVKM. The CDR3 has 14 residues. V lost 3 bases to trimming and J lost 1 base, with 9 bases between them. The CDR3 sequence is CASSLVAGNTEAFF. The CDR3 DNA sequence: TGTGCCAGCAGTTTGGTCGCAGGGAACACTGAAGCTTTCTTT. Drawing the rest from reference TRBV28 and TRBJ1-1, the complete variable domain is DVKVTQSSRYLVKRTGEKVFLECVQDMDHENMFWYRQDPGLGLRLIYFSYDVKMKEKGDIPEGYSVSREKKERFSLILESASTNQTSMYLCASSLVAGNTEAFFGQGTRLTVV.

The rearrangement uses TRBV7-8 and TRBJ2-1; 8 bases line up with TRBD2. The CDR3 is 17 amino acids. Trimming cost V 1 base and J 5 bases; bases outside gene matches: 10. The germline gives CDR1 SGHVS, CDR2 FQNEAQ. Here the CDR3 DNA reads TGTGCCAGCAGCTTAGGGGGTGCGGGAGGTTCCCACAATGAGCAGTTCTTC. Encoded protein: CASSLGGAGGSHNEQFF.

V usage is TRBV29-1 and J usage is TRBJ2-7; 13 nucleotides match TRBD2. This CDR3 has 13 amino acids. Germline assignment: CDR1 SQVTM and CDR2 ANQGSEA. With 7 bases clipped from V and 6 bases from J, the junction kept 6 bases outside the gene matches. The CDR3 DNA reads TGCAGCGGCCGGACTAGCGGGAGAAGCGAGCAGTACTTC. Translating it yields CSGRTSGRSEQYF.